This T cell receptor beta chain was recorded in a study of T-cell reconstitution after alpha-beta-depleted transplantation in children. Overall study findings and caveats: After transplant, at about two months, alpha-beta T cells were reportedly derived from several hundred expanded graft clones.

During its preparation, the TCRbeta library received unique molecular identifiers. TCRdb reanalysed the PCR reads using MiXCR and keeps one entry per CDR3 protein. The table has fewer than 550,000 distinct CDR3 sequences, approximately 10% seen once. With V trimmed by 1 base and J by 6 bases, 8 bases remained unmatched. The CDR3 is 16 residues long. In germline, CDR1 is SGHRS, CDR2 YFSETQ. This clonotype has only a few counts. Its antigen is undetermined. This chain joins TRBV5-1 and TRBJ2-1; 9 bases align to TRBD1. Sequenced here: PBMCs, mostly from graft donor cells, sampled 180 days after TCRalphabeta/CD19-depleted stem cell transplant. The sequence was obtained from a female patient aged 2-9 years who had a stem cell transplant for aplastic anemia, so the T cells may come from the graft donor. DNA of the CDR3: TGCGCCAGCAGCTTGAGTACGGGACAGGGCGGCAATGAGCAGTTCTTC. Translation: CASSLSTGQGGNEQFF.